The clone carrying this TCR beta chain has only a few counts. The antigen is not known. The data were taken from a study of T cell repertoires in cytomegalovirus infection. MiXCR, run by TCRdb on the reads, gives a single entry per CDR3 protein. The data contain approximately 600,000 distinct CDR3 sequences, around two fifths of them singletons. The V gene lost 6 bases and the J gene lost 6 bases, with 10 bases spanning the gap. The CDR3 is 12 residues long. The clonotype originates from a human donor in good health (CMV status not recorded). Some clones in this sample may be carry-over from other donors' samples. The rearrangement uses TRBV12-3 or TRBV12-4 and TRBJ2-3; D gene uncertain. The sequencing here drew on cultured PBMCs, taken from culture after CMV antigen stimulation. The CDR3 sequence: CASSKRLDTQYF. Here the CDR3 DNA reads TGTGCCAGCAGCAAAAGGCTGGATACGCAGTATTTT.